These T cell receptor beta chains were read from a single sample in a study of spatial heterogeneity in lung cancer. TCRdb ran MiXCR on the 5' RACE reads and lists one entry per CDR3 protein. Of over 950 distinct CDR3 sequences in the sample, 13% were seen once. This specimen consisted of normal lung tissue next to the tumor, obtained at surgery. These receptors were collected from a male donor with early-stage non-small cell lung cancer. The CDR3 runs from the conserved cysteine through the conserved F or W. Fields, in order: clone size, D gene, J gene, V gene, CDR3 DNA, CDR3 protein. A D gene is named only where the DNA matches it firmly. A row's size may be missing; if present it is once, few, many or a size class.

>large|NA|TRBJ1-3|TRBV20-1
TGCAGTGCCCAACAGGGCGCAGTTGGAAACACCATATATTTT
CSAQQGAVGNTIYF
>medium-sized|NA|TRBJ2-5|TRBV12-5
TGTGCTAGTGCCCTCGAAGAGACCCAGTACTTC
CASALEETQYF
>few|NA|TRBJ2-5|TRBV6-2/TRBV6-3
TGTGCCAGCAGTTCTCAGACCCAGTACTTC
CASSSQTQYF
>NA|NA|TRBJ2-3|TRBV5-8
TGTGCCAGCTTGGGGCAGGGGATTGGCACAGATACGCAGTATTTT
CASLGQGIGTDTQYF
>NA|TRBD2|TRBJ2-3|TRBV11-3
TGTGCCAGCAGCTTAAAGCGGGGGGGCACAGATACGCAGTATTTT
CASSLKRGGTDTQYF
>large|NA|TRBJ2-1|TRBV6-6
TGTGCCAGCAGTCTTACCCGGGACTTTGGCAATGAGCAGTTCTTC
CASSLTRDFGNEQFF
>large|NA|TRBJ2-1|TRBV20-1
TGCAGTGCTAGAGATCCAATAGGCAGGATGTACAATGAGCAGTTCTTC
CSARDPIGRMYNEQFF
>NA|NA|TRBJ1-2|TRBV5-1
TGCGCCAGCAGCTTGGGCAGGGAATATTATGGCTACACCTTC
CASSLGREYYGYTF
>many|NA|TRBJ2-5|TRBV4-3
TGCGCCAGCAGCCAAGACGGGGACGGACGAGAGACCCAGTACTTC
CASSQDGDGRETQYF
>many|NA|TRBJ1-6|TRBV7-9
TGTGCCAGCAGCCCCGCTGGGGCTAGGAATTCACCCCTCCACTTT
CASSPAGARNSPLHF
>medium-sized|NA|TRBJ2-3|TRBV9
TGTGCCAGCAGCGACACAGGGAGCCGGGGCACAGATACGCAGTATTTT
CASSDTGSRGTDTQYF
>medium-sized|TRBD1|TRBJ1-3|TRBV7-2
TGTGCCAGCAGCCCGCGACAGGGGGAAGGAGGAAACACCATATATTTT
CASSPRQGEGGNTIYF
>large|NA|TRBJ2-1|TRBV5-1
TGCGCCAGCAGCTTTTTGGCTAGCGAGCGGGCGTGGGGGAATGAGCAGTTCTTC
CASSFLASERAWGNEQFF
>medium-sized|NA|TRBJ1-1|TRBV27
TGTGCCAGCGCGATTGGGGCCCACCGGAACACTGAAGCTTTCTTT
CASAIGAHRNTEAFF
>medium-sized|NA|TRBJ2-2|TRBV29-1
TGCAGCGTTGAAGATCCCTACAAGGGAAATACCGGGGAGCTGTTTTTT
CSVEDPYKGNTGELFF
>many|NA|TRBJ1-1|TRBV5-1
TGCGCCAGCAGCATGAGGAACACTGAAGCTTTCTTT
CASSMRNTEAFF
>medium-sized|NA|TRBJ2-1|TRBV28
TGTGCCAGCAGCCCTTCGGGGGGCAACCACAATGAGCAGTTCTTC
CASSPSGGNHNEQFF
>NA|TRBD2|TRBJ2-1|TRBV7-2
TGTGCCTCCTCGGTCGGGGGGGCCTTGAATGAGCAGTTCTTC
CASSVGGALNEQFF
>medium-sized|NA|TRBJ1-1|TRBV20-1
TGCAGTGTGGGCACTGAAGCTTTCTTT
CSVGTEAFF
>large|NA|TRBJ2-2|TRBV24-1
TGTGCCACCAGTGATTTGACAACAGGGAAGCTGTTTTTT
CATSDLTTGKLFF
>NA|NA|TRBJ2-7|TRBV6-2/TRBV6-3
TGTGCCAGCGGAACCTACGAGCAGTACTTC
CASGTYEQYF
>NA|NA|TRBJ2-7|TRBV2
TGTGCCAGCGCGTATACTAGCACGGGCGAGCAGTACTTC
CASAYTSTGEQYF
>large|TRBD1|TRBJ1-6|TRBV28
TGTGCCAGCAGGACATGGGACAGTTCCCACTCCTATAATTCACCCCTCCACTTT
CASRTWDSSHSYNSPLHF
>many|TRBD1|TRBJ1-1|TRBV5-1
TGCGCCAGCAGCCTAGGGACAGGGGGCTTGGATGAAGCTTTCTTT
CASSLGTGGLDEAFF
>many|NA|TRBJ2-7|TRBV12-3/TRBV12-4
TGTGCCAGCAGTTTGGGACAAGGGGTGCACGAGCAGTACTTC
CASSLGQGVHEQYF
>medium-sized|NA|TRBJ2-2|TRBV5-6
TGTGCCAGCAGCTTGGGGGGGACGAACACCGGGGAGCTGTTTTTT
CASSLGGTNTGELFF
>NA|NA|TRBJ2-2|TRBV6-5
TGTGCCAGCAGTTACTCGTATGGAATCGGAACCGGGGAGCTGTTTTTT
CASSYSYGIGTGELFF
>medium-sized|NA|TRBJ2-2|TRBV13
TGTGCCAGCAGCTTAGGCCTTACCGGGGAGCTGTTTTTT
CASSLGLTGELFF
>NA|NA|TRBJ1-5|TRBV5-1
TGCGCCAGCAGCGGGCAGGGCGGGCAGCCCCAGCATTTT
CASSGQGGQPQHF
>few|NA|TRBJ2-2|TRBV29-1
TGCAGCGTTGAAGGTGGGGCGGGGCCCGCCGGGGAGCTGTTTTTT
CSVEGGAGPAGELFF
>medium-sized|NA|TRBJ2-2|TRBV2
TGTGCCAGCAGCAGGAGTACGGTCGACACCGGGGAGCTGTTTTTT
CASSRSTVDTGELFF
>large|NA|TRBJ2-3|TRBV20-1
TGCAGTGCCTCAACAGGGTTCGATACGCAGTATTTT
CSASTGFDTQYF
>large|NA|TRBJ2-1|TRBV11-3
TGTGCCAGCAGCTTAGATTCGGGGAATTCCTACAATGAGCAGTTCTTC
CASSLDSGNSYNEQFF
>medium-sized|NA|TRBJ2-3|TRBV5-5
TGTGCCAGCAGCTTGGATCGCAGGCTCCTCTTTAGCACAGATACGCAGTATTTT
CASSLDRRLLFSTDTQYF
>NA|TRBD2|TRBJ2-3|TRBV6-2/TRBV6-3
TGTGCCAGCACCCCTCCGGGACTAGCTATAGATACGCAGTATTTT
CASTPPGLAIDTQYF
>medium-sized|NA|TRBJ1-4|TRBV5-6
TGTGCCAGCAGCTTAGTCCTCGATGAAAAACTGTTTTTT
CASSLVLDEKLFF
>many|TRBD2|TRBJ2-5|TRBV5-6
TGTGCCAGCAGCTTGTTACTAGCGGGGGCAGGGACCCAGTACTTC
CASSLLLAGAGTQYF
>hyperexpanded|TRBD2|TRBJ2-5|TRBV6-5
TGTGCCAGCAGGGTCAGCGGGGGGAGGCAAGAGACCCAGTACTTC
CASRVSGGRQETQYF
>medium-sized|NA|TRBJ2-5|TRBV6-2/TRBV6-3
TGTGCCAGCAGTTCCCTCCAAGCGAGTCTGGTAGAGACCCAGTACTTC
CASSSLQASLVETQYF
>large|TRBD1|TRBJ2-4|TRBV20-1
TGCAGTGCTAGTCCCAGAGGTAGACAGGGGGCCTTTCGGGACATTCAGTACTTC
CSASPRGRQGAFRDIQYF
>once|NA|TRBJ1-5|TRBV12-3/TRBV12-4
TGTGCCAGCAGTCCCTCAAGGGGCTATCAGCCCCAGCATTTT
CASSPSRGYQPQHF
>large|NA|TRBJ1-2|TRBV28
TGTGCCAGCAGTTTACCTTCGATGAGCAGGCCGGTCCTATTC
CASSLPSMSRPVLF
>large|TRBD1|TRBJ2-1|TRBV7-2
TGTGCCAGCAGCTTCGACAGGGGGGATATCGACAATGAGCAGTTCTTC
CASSFDRGDIDNEQFF
>NA|TRBD2|TRBJ2-5|TRBV20-1
TGCAGTGCTAGGGCTTTAATAGCGGGGATGCGAGAGACCCAGTACTTC
CSARALIAGMRETQYF
>large|TRBD2|TRBJ2-3|TRBV20-1
TGCAGTGCTAGAAGGCCGTCTAGCGGCAGCACAGATACGCAGTATTTT
CSARRPSSGSTDTQYF
>medium-sized|TRBD1|TRBJ1-5|TRBV7-9
TGTGCCAGCAGCTTAGTGACAGGGGACAATCAGCCCCAGCATTTT
CASSLVTGDNQPQHF
>large|NA|TRBJ1-2|TRBV27
TGTGCCAGCAGTGTCAGGGTCGGCTATGGCTACACCTTC
CASSVRVGYGYTF
>NA|TRBD1|TRBJ1-3|TRBV7-9
TGTGCCAGCAGCAGGACAGGGACTGGAAACACCATATATTTT
CASSRTGTGNTIYF
>NA|NA|TRBJ1-1|TRBV7-2
TGTGCCAGCAGCTTAGGACAGGTTTTGTCGACTGAAGCTTTCTTT
CASSLGQVLSTEAFF
>many|NA|TRBJ1-5|TRBV19
TGTGCCAGTAACGGGTGGGGAGGGGTCAGCAATCAGCCCCAGCATTTT
CASNGWGGVSNQPQHF